This entry lists 7 T cell receptor beta chains sequenced from one sample in a study of T cell repertoires in cytomegalovirus infection. Their cognate antigens are unknown. From the reads, TCRdb called clonotypes with MiXCR, one entry per CDR3 protein. The repertoire has about a million distinct CDR3 sequences, roughly 30% of them found once; the top ten carry under 15%. The sample here was cultured CD8+ T cells from PBMCs, taken from culture after CMV antigen stimulation. The receptors derive from a human donor in good health (CMV status not recorded). Some clones in this sample may be carry-over from other donors' samples.

The chain uses TRBV7-3 and TRBJ2-2, with D uncertain. The CDR3 covers 19 residues. CDR1 and CDR2 (germline): SGHTA, FQGTGA. The germline V and J ends were trimmed by 5 bases and 0 bases, with 22 bases remaining between them. The DNA for the CDR3 is TGTGCCAGCAGCCCCCTGGGGTGGCAAGAGATCCCGAACACCGGGGAGCTGTTTTTT. Its translation is CASSPLGWQEIPNTGELFF.

This clonotype was seen a few times. This chain links TRBV12-5 with TRBJ1-5; D remains ambiguous. The germline V gene has CDR1 LGHNT and CDR2 FRNRAP. CDR3 length: 12 residues. V lost 2 bases and J 5 bases, leaving 4 bases between the germline ends. CDR3 in amino acids: CASGLSDQPQHF. For the CDR3, the DNA is TGTGCTAGTGGTTTGTCCGATCAGCCCCAGCATTTT.

The genes are TRBV19 and TRBJ2-5, with TRBD1 identical over 7 bases. J lost 3 bases, V lost 5 bases, and 9 bases had no gene match. In germline, CDR1 is LNHDA, CDR2 SQIVND (reference sequence). The CDR3 sequence is 15 residues long. The CDR3 reads CASSPEGAPKETQYF. The CDR3 DNA is TGTGCCAGTAGTCCCGAGGGGGCCCCAAAAGAGACCCAGTACTTC.

The rearrangement uses TRBV7-4 and TRBJ1-6; unclear D gene. The germline V gene has CDR1 SGHVT and CDR2 SQSDAQ. This CDR3 has 15 amino acids. The V end lost 1 base, the J end lost 6 bases, and 10 bases lay between the germline ends. CDR3 coding DNA: TGTGCCAGCAGCTTAGAGGGCAGAAGTAATTCACCCCTCCACTTT. Translating it yields CASSLEGRSNSPLHF.

This clonotype was found a few times. The chain is built from TRBV28 and TRBJ2-5, with 7 bases that match TRBD1. The CDR3 is 16 amino acids. Germline CDR1 is MDHEN and CDR2 is SYDVKM. V shed 2 bases, J shed 4 bases, and the junction held 10 bases outside the gene matches. The CDR3, as DNA: TGTGCCAGCAGTTTAGACCGGCAGGGGGATCGAGAGACCCAGTACTTC. Its protein product is CASSLDRQGDRETQYF.

Concerning this clonotype: The junction differs from germline at one of its ends, possibly a read error. The genes are TRBV28 and TRBJ2-2; D uncertain. This CDR3 comprises 14 residues. Germline CDR1 MDHEN, CDR2 SYDVKM. CDR3 nucleotides: TGTGCCAGCGGTTTTGGAGTGAACACCGGGGAGCTGTTTTTT. Its protein product is CASGFGVNTGELFF.

This clonotype was counted between two and nine times. This chain links TRBV27 with TRBJ1-3, with TRBD1 identical over 9 bases. V was pared by 3 bases and J by 4 bases, with 4 bases of the junction left unmatched. The CDR3 is made up of 15 amino acids. The germline gives CDR1 MNHEY, CDR2 SMNVEV (reference sequence). The CDR3 DNA is TGTGCCAGCAGTTTTGGGACAGGGCTCGGAAACACCATATATTTT. This gives the protein CASSFGTGLGNTIYF.